One sample yielded the 31 T cell receptor beta chains listed below, sequenced in a study of blood T cell repertoires in COVID-19. Method: immunoSEQ multiplex PCR; TCRdb's copy keeps in-frame clones and lacks some. The sample lists about 120,000 clones, more than 65% occurring once. Sequenced: peripheral blood. These receptors were obtained from a woman aged 80 or older with acute or convalescent COVID-19.

The V call is TRBV2, the J call TRBJ2-1, with D possibly matching TRBD2 (6 bases). The V gene's germline CDR1 is SNHLY and CDR2 FYNNEI. V gave up 5 bases and J gave up 12 bases, with 14 bases separating them. The CDR3 contains 12 residues. The CDR3 loop is CASSSNRDWQFF. The CDR3 DNA sequence: TGTGCCAGCAGTTCGAACCGGGACTGGCAGTTCTTC.

The chain couples TRBV4-3 to TRBJ1-1; D gene uncertain. Trimming left V 4 bases short and J 6 bases short, with 15 bases between. Germline lookup yields CDR1 LGHNA and CDR2 YSLEER. The CDR3 consists of 14 residues. In DNA form, the CDR3 reads TGCGCCAGCAGCCGGAGTGTGGTCAGTGCTGAAGCTTTCTTT. Translated, it gives CASSRSVVSAEAFF.

In its sample, this clone was seen a few times. The V and J genes are TRBV7-8 and TRBJ1-2; D unresolved. Germline V gene sequence: CDR1 SGHVS, CDR2 FQNEAQ. Trimming pared 1 base from V and 0 bases from J, leaving 9 bases between. The CDR3 length is 15 residues. The CDR3 loop is CASSLGSGANYGYTF. CDR3 nucleotide sequence: TGTGCCAGCAGCTTAGGCAGCGGAGCTAACTATGGCTACACCTTC. The complete variable domain, with remaining parts taken from reference TRBV7-8 and TRBJ1-2, reads GAGVSQSPRYKVAKRGQDVALRCDPISGHVSLFWYQQALGQGPEFLTYFQNEAQLDKSGLPSDRFFAERPEGSVSTLKIQRTQQEDSAVYLCASSLGSGANYGYTFGSGTRLTVV.

The rearrangement links TRBV30 to TRBJ2-2; D perhaps matches TRBD2 (5 bases). Germline CDR1 and CDR2: GTSNPN and SVGIG (reference sequence). The ends were cut back, 7 bases at V and 0 bases at J, with 9 bases in the middle. CDR3 size: 13 residues. In DNA, the CDR3 is TGTGCCTCCGGACTGGCGAACACCGGGGAGCTGTTTTTT. This codes for CASGLANTGELFF.

V usage is TRBV7-2 and J usage is TRBJ2-5, with 13 bases aligning to TRBD2. The CDR3 is made up of 17 amino acids. Germline CDR1 and CDR2: SGHTA and FQGNSA. V trimming: 5 bases; J trimming: 0 bases; junction bases outside the gene matches: 6. CDR3 coding DNA: TGTGCCAGCAGCCCGAGGACTAGCGGGGGCTACCAAGAGACCCAGTACTTC. It yields the protein CASSPRTSGGYQETQYF.

This sequence joins TRBV29-1 and TRBJ2-1; tentatively, D is TRBD2 (6 bases). The V gene lost 7 bases and the J gene lost 0 bases, with 10 bases spanning the gap. This CDR3 has 13 amino acids. Germline values: CDR1 SQVTM, CDR2 ANQGSEA. CDR3 DNA sequence: TGCAGCGCTCGGGACTTCTCCTACAATGAGCAGTTCTTC. Its protein product is CSARDFSYNEQFF.

CDR3 region: CASSSTSYEQYF. The DNA of the CDR3 is TGTGCCAGCAGCAGTACTAGCTACGAGCAGTACTTC. The genes are TRBV13 and TRBJ2-7; the D gene is possibly TRBD2 (5 bases). This CDR3 has 12 residues. The germline V gene encodes CDR1 PRHDT and CDR2 FYEKMQ (reference sequence). Trimming took 5 bases from V and 3 from J, leaving 8 bases between them.

The chain employs TRBV3-1 (or the pseudogene TRBV3-2) and TRBJ1-5, with D possibly TRBD1 on 6 matching bases. The V gene lost 1 base and the J gene lost 0 bases, with 16 bases spanning the gap. The CDR3 runs 18 residues. The germline V gene has CDR1 LGHDT and CDR2 YNNKEL (reference sequence). The CDR3 DNA sequence: TGTGCCAGCAGCCAAGGATATTCCGGGACACTTAGCAATCAGCCCCAGCATTTT. This codes for CASSQGYSGTLSNQPQHF.

The rearrangement joins TRBV27 to TRBJ1-6; D ambiguous. V was trimmed by 10 bases and J by 4 bases, leaving 11 bases between them. Looked up from germline, CDR1 is MNHEY and CDR2 is SMNVEV (reference sequence). The CDR3 has 13 amino acids. The chain's CDR3 is CATSEGYNSPLHF. Written as DNA, the CDR3 is TGTGCCACCTCCGAGGGTTATAATTCACCCCTCCACTTT.

V is TRBV18 and J is TRBJ1-2; the match to TRBD1 covers 8 bases. J lost 7 bases, V lost 3 bases, and 4 bases had no gene match. CDR3 size: 13 residues. Germline V gives CDR1 KGHSH, CDR2 LQKENI. The CDR3 sequence: CASSPEDRAGYTF. CDR3 sequence (DNA): TGTGCCAGCTCACCCGAGGACAGGGCTGGCTACACCTTC.

This sequence joins TRBV10-1 and TRBJ2-1; 7 bases map to TRBD1. The CDR3 sequence is 16 residues long. V lost 2 bases to trimming and J lost 0 bases; unmatched junction nucleotides: 4. Germline CDR1 is WNHNN and CDR2 is SYGVQD (reference sequence). In DNA form, the CDR3 reads TGCGCCAGCAGTGAGGCAGGGGGAACCTCCTACAATGAGCAGTTCTTC. It specifies CASSEAGGTSYNEQFF.

With regard to this clone: In the same sample, other DNA sequences code for this CDR3. The chain has TRBV10-2 and TRBJ1-2, with 7 bases that match TRBD1. The trim removed 6 bases at V and 4 bases at J, leaving 2 bases unmatched. This CDR3 is built from 12 residues. Germline V gene data show CDR1 as WSHSY and CDR2 as SAAADI. DNA for the CDR3: TGCGCCAGCAGGCGGGACAGCTATGGCTACACCTTC. Protein product: CASRRDSYGYTF.

This clone was seen a single time. CDR3: CASSSPHGVGEQFF. The DNA for the CDR3 is TGTGCCAGCAGCTCCCCACACGGGGTGGGTGAGCAGTTCTTC. J is TRBJ2-1 and V is TRBV7-9; TRBD2 might be the D (5 bases). Trimming pared 4 bases from V and 9 bases from J, leaving 16 bases between. Per germline, CDR1 SEHNR and CDR2 FQNEAQ (reference sequence). The CDR3 runs 14 residues.

The chain couples TRBV6-1 to TRBJ1-2; TRBD1 aligns across 7 bases. Losses at the gene ends were 0 bases for V and 2 bases for J; bases not matched to a gene: 6. The germline V gene has CDR1 MNHNS and CDR2 SASEGT. This CDR3 has 16 amino acids. The DNA for the CDR3 is TGTGCCAGCAGTGAAGCTGGAGGACAGGCCAACTATGGCTACACCTTC. It codes for CASSEAGGQANYGYTF.

The gene calls are TRBV3-1 (or the pseudogene TRBV3-2) and TRBJ1-4, with D possibly matching TRBD1 (5 bases). CDR1 is LGHDT, CDR2 YNNKEL, per germline (reference sequence). This CDR3 has 16 amino acids. V was cut by 11 bases and J by 8 bases, with 27 bases left in between. CDR3: CAPSQQTGGLGEKLFF. CDR3 in DNA: TGTGCCCCCAGCCAACAGACGGGGGGGTTGGGGGAAAAACTGTTTTTT.

This clone was seen more than once but under ten times. The chain employs TRBV4-1 and TRBJ1-1, with D possibly matching TRBD1 (6 bases). The V and J ends lost 0 bases and 5 bases respectively, with 10 bases between them. The CDR3 is 14 amino acids. CDR1 and CDR2 from the germline V gene are MGHRA and YSYEKL. CDR3 bases: TGCGCCAGCAGCCAAGACGGACAGCAAACTGAAGCTTTCTTT. Encoded protein: CASSQDGQQTEAFF.

CDR3 sequence: CASSLGQGPSYEQYF. The CDR3 DNA follows: TGTGCCAGCAGCTTAGGGCAGGGGCCCTCCTACGAGCAGTACTTC. The chain uses TRBV7-8 and TRBJ2-7, with a tentative D call TRBD1 (6 bases). The CDR3 has 15 residues. V was shortened by 1 base and J by 0 bases, with 10 bases between the two germline ends. In germline, CDR1 is SGHVS, CDR2 FQNEAQ.

The CDR3 bases are TGTGCCAGCAGCTTAGGCTCTAACAGGGTCCAAGAGACCCAGTACTTC. It yields the protein CASSLGSNRVQETQYF. The V gene is TRBV7-9, the J gene TRBJ2-5, with D perhaps matching TRBD1 (6 bases). The germline V gene encodes CDR1 SEHNR and CDR2 FQNEAQ (reference sequence). The CDR3 runs 16 residues. Trimming pared 1 base from V and 1 base from J, leaving 13 bases between.

The chain recombines TRBV12-5 with TRBJ2-1; 9 bases fit TRBD2. CDR1 LGHNT and CDR2 FRNRAP come from the germline V gene. The trim removed 0 bases at V and 5 bases at J, leaving 14 bases unmatched. The CDR3 extends over 19 amino acids. The CDR3 coding sequence is TGTGCTAGTGGTTTGGTACCATTGCTAGCGGGGTTCTCGGACAATGAGCAGTTCTTC. Its protein is CASGLVPLLAGFSDNEQFF. Complete variable domain (other parts from reference TRBV12-5 and TRBJ2-1): DARVTQTPRHKVTEMGQEVTMRCQPILGHNTVFWYRQTMMQGLELLAYFRNRAPLDDSGMPKDRFSAEMPDATLATLKIQPSEPRDSAVYFCASGLVPLLAGFSDNEQFFGPGTRLTVL.

Only a few counts were recorded for this clone. This sequence joins TRBV19 and TRBJ1-5; D might be TRBD1 (5 bases). V gave up 6 bases and J gave up 4 bases, with 13 bases separating them. The CDR3 spans 14 residues. Germline CDR1 and CDR2: LNHDA and SQIVND (reference sequence). The chain's CDR3 is CASRGVAGNQPQHF. The CDR3 DNA follows: TGTGCCAGTAGGGGGGTAGCGGGGAATCAGCCCCAGCATTTT.

The chain links TRBV28 to TRBJ2-7; TRBD1 agrees at 8 bases. From germline, CDR1 is MDHEN and CDR2 SYDVKM. V lost 1 base and J lost 8; bases outside the gene matches: 4. This CDR3 contains 13 residues. The CDR3 DNA is TGTGCCAGCAGTTTATTGGCAGGGGGCCAGCAGTACTTC. Encoded protein: CASSLLAGGQQYF.

This clone was seen more than once but under ten times. This chain joins TRBV20-1 and TRBJ1-6; possible D gene TRBD1, 6 bases. CDR3 length: 14 amino acids. Germline V gene sequence: CDR1 DFQATT, CDR2 SNEGSKA (reference sequence). Between the trimmed V and J ends, which lost 3 bases and 5 bases, there was a span of 11 bases. The CDR3 region has the DNA TGCAGTGCTAGTGGGGACACCAATAATTCACCCCTCCACTTT. Protein: CSASGDTNNSPLHF.

The J gene is TRBJ1-2, the V gene TRBV6-4, with 7 positions matching TRBD1. The trim removed 0 bases at V and 8 bases at J, leaving 9 bases unmatched. Germline lookup yields CDR1 MRHNA and CDR2 SNTAGT. The CDR3 runs to 15 residues. DNA for the CDR3: TGTGCCAGCAGTGACTCTGGTCGGACAGGTCGAGGCTACACCTTC. Its translation is CASSDSGRTGRGYTF.

The CDR3 DNA reads TGCGCCAGCAGCCAAGATCGACAGGGGGTTGGATATGGCTACACCTTC. Its translation is CASSQDRQGVGYGYTF. The chain is built from TRBV4-3 and TRBJ1-2; 9 bases align to TRBD1. Germline V gene sequence: CDR1 LGHNA, CDR2 YSLEER. The CDR3 extends over 16 amino acids. J gave up 5 bases and V 0 bases, and 7 bases lay outside the gene matches.

V gene TRBV12-5 combines with J gene TRBJ2-7; TRBD2 matches 11 bases. The CDR3 consists of 15 residues. The germline V gene has CDR1 LGHNT and CDR2 FRNRAP. Losses at the gene ends were 7 bases for V and 4 bases for J; bases not matched to a gene: 9. CDR3: CASARGTSGYYEQYF. In DNA form, the CDR3 reads TGTGCTAGTGCCCGAGGGACTAGCGGATATTACGAGCAGTACTTC.

The rearrangement links TRBV10-1 to TRBJ2-2; 8 nucleotides line up with TRBD1. The CDR3 has 16 residues. The V segment lost 3 bases and the J segment 5 bases; nucleotides outside the gene matches: 8. Germline V CDR1 and CDR2: WNHNN, SYGVQD (reference sequence). The CDR3 protein is CASSEFQGASTGELFF. The CDR3 nucleotides read TGCGCCAGCAGTGAATTCCAGGGGGCGAGTACCGGGGAGCTGTTTTTT.

The V and J genes are TRBV5-1 and TRBJ2-1; no definite D call. The CDR3 has 11 amino acids. The V end lost 4 bases, the J end lost 5 bases, and 4 bases lay between the germline ends. Germline CDR1 SGHRS, CDR2 YFSETQ. In nucleotides, the CDR3 is TGCGCCAGCAGCCAGAACAATGAGCAGTTCTTC. Encoded protein: CASSQNNEQFF. The entire variable domain, with the rest obtained from reference TRBV5-1 and TRBJ2-1, is as follows: KAGVTQTPRYLIKTRGQQVTLSCSPISGHRSVSWYQQTPGQGLQFLFEYFSETQRNKGNFPGRFSGRQFSNSRSEMNVSTLELGDSALYLCASSQNNEQFFGPGTRLTVL.

V usage is TRBV4-1 and J usage is TRBJ2-3; tentative D call: TRBD1 (6 bases). Germline loops: CDR1 MGHRA, CDR2 YSYEKL. V was cut by 0 bases and J by 0 bases, with 16 bases left in between. CDR3 length: 18 residues. The CDR3 reads CASSQEPLTGSSTDTQYF. The CDR3 DNA reads as TGCGCCAGCAGCCAAGAGCCCCTCACAGGGTCTAGCACAGATACGCAGTATTTT.

The chain employs TRBV5-4 and TRBJ2-1; 8 bases agree with TRBD2. Germline loops: CDR1 SGHNT, CDR2 YYREEE (reference sequence). The J segment lost 1 base and the V segment lost 4 bases, leaving 7 bases of the junction unmatched. The CDR3 runs to 16 residues. CDR3 sequence reads: CASSPAGLGSYNEQFF. The CDR3 nucleotides read TGTGCCAGCAGCCCCGCGGGACTAGGGTCCTACAATGAGCAGTTCTTC.

The chain is built from TRBV5-1 and TRBJ2-3; 9 bases are shared with TRBD1. CDR3 length: 15 residues. Germline values: CDR1 SGHRS, CDR2 YFSETQ. With 5 bases clipped from V and 2 bases from J, the junction kept 6 bases outside the gene matches. Here the CDR3 DNA reads TGCGCCAGCAGGACGGGACAGGGAACCACAGATACGCAGTATTTT. Amino acid sequence: CASRTGQGTTDTQYF.

CDR3 sequence reads: CASSLDGTSGSPSYNEQFF. CDR3 sequence (DNA): TGTGCCAGCAGCTTAGATGGGACTAGCGGGAGTCCATCCTACAATGAGCAGTTCTTC. This chain joins TRBV11-3 and TRBJ2-1; TRBD2 matches at 14 bases. V gave up 0 bases and J gave up 1 base; unmatched junction bases: 5. Germline CDR1 and CDR2: SGHNT and YENEEA. The CDR3 is 19 amino acids.